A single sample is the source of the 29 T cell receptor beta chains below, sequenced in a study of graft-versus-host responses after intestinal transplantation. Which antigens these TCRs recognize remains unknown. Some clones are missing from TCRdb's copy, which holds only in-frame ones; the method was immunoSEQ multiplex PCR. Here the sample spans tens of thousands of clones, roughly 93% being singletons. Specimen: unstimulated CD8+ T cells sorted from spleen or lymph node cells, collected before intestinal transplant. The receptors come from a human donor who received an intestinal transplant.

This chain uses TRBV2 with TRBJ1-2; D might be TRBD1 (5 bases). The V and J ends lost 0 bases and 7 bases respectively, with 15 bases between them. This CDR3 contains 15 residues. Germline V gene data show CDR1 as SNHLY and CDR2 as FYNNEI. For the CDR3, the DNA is TGTGCCAGCAGTGAAGCGGGGAAGGGGCGCGGTGGCTACACCTTC. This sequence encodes CASSEAGKGRGGYTF.

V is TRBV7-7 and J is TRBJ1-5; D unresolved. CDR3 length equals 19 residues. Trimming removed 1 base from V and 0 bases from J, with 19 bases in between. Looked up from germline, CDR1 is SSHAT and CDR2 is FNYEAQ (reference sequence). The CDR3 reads CASSLGVSHRDYSNQPQHF. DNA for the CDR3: TGTGCCAGCAGCTTAGGTGTTTCGCACCGGGATTATAGCAATCAGCCCCAGCATTTT.

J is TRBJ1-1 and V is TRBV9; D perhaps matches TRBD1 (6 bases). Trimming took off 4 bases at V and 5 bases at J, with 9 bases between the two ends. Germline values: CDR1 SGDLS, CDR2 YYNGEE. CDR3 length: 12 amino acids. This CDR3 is CASSSGTTEAFF. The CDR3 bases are TGTGCCAGCAGCTCAGGGACAACTGAAGCTTTCTTT.

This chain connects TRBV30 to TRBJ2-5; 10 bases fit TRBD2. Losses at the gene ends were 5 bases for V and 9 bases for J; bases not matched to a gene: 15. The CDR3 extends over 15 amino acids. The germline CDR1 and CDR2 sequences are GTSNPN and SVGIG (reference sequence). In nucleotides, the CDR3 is TGTGCCTGGCTTACCGATCGCCTAGCGGGGGCCCCCCAGTACTTC. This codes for CAWLTDRLAGAPQYF.

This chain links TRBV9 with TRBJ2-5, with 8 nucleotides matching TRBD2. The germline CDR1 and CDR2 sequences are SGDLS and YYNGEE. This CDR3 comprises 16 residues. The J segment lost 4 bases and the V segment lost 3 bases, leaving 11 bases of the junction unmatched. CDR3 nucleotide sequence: TGTGCCAGCAGCGCCTCGCTAAGCCTAGCGGGAGAGACCCAGTACTTC. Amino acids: CASSASLSLAGETQYF.

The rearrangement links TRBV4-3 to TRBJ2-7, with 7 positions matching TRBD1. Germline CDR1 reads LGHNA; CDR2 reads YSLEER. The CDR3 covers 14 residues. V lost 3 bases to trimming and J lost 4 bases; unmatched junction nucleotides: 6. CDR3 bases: TGCGCCAGCAGCCAGGCCCGACAGGGTTACGAGCAGTACTTC. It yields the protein CASSQARQGYEQYF.

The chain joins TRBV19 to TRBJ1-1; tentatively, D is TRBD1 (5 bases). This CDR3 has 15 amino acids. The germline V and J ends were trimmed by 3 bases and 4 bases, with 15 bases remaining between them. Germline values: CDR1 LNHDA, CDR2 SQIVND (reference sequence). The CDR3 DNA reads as TGTGCCAGTAGTATCTGGGACTTAGGCGGCACTGAAGCTTTCTTT. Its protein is CASSIWDLGGTEAFF.

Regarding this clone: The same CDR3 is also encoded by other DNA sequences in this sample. The CDR3 loop is CASSVGQGTDTQYF. CDR3 sequence (DNA): TGTGCCAGCAGCGTCGGTCAGGGCACAGATACGCAGTATTTT. The chain couples TRBV9 to TRBJ2-3; no definite D call. CDR3 length: 14 amino acids. Germline lookup yields CDR1 SGDLS and CDR2 YYNGEE. Trimming removed 2 bases at V and 1 base at J, with 8 bases between. The variable domain in full, with the rest retrieved from reference TRBV9 and TRBJ2-3, is DSGVTQTPKHLITATGQRVTLRCSPRSGDLSVYWYQQSLDQGLQFLIQYYNGEERAKGNILERFSAQQFPDLHSELNLSSLELGDSALYFCASSVGQGTDTQYFGPGTRLTVL.

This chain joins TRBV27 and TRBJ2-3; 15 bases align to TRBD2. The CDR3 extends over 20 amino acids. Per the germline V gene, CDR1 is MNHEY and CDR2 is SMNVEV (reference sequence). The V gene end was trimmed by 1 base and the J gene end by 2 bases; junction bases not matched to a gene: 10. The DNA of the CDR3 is TGTGCCAGCAGTTTATTAGTAGGGACTAGCGGGAGGAATGCCACAGATACGCAGTATTTT. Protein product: CASSLLVGTSGRNATDTQYF.

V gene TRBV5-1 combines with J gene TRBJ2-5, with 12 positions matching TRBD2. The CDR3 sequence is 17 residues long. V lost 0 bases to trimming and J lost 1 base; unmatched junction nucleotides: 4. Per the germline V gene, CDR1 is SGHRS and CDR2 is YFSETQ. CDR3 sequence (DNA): TGCGCCAGCAGCTTGGCGCTAGCGGGAGGGATCCAAGAGACCCAGTACTTC. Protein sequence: CASSLALAGGIQETQYF.

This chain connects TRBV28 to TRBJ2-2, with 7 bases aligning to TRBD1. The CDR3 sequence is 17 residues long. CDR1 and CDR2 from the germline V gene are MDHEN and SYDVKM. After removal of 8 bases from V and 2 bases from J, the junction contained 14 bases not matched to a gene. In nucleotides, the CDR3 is TGTGCCAGCCCTCGTGGCCGGGACAGAGAAAACACCGGGGAGCTGTTTTTT. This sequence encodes CASPRGRDRENTGELFF.

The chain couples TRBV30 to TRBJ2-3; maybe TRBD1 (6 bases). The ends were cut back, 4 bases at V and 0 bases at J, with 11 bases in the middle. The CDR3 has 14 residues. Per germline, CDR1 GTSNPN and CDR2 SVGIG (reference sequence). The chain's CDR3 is CAWTQGLSTDTQYF. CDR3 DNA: TGTGCCTGGACTCAGGGGTTAAGCACAGATACGCAGTATTTT.

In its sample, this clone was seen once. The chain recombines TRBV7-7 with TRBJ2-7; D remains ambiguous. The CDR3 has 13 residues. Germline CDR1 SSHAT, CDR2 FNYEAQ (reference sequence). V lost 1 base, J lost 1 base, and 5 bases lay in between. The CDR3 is CASSLVESYEQYF. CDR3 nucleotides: TGTGCCAGCAGCTTAGTGGAGTCCTACGAGCAGTACTTC.

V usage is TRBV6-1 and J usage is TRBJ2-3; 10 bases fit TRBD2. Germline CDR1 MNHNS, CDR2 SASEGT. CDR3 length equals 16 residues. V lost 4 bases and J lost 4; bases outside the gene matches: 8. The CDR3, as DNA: TGTGCCAGCAGTGTCCTAGCGGGAGAGTTGGCAGATACGCAGTATTTT. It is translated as CASSVLAGELADTQYF.

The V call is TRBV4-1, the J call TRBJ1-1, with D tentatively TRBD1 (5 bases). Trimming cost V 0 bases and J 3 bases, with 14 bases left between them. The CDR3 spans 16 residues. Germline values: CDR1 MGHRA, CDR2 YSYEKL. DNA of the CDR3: TGCGCCAGCAGCCAAGAAGGCGGGGGACGCGACACTGAAGCTTTCTTT. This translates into CASSQEGGGRDTEAFF.

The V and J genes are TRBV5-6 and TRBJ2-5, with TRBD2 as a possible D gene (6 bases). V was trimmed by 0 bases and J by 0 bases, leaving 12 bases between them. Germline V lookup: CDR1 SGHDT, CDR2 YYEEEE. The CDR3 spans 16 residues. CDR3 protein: CASSLELAANQETQYF. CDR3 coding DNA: TGTGCCAGCAGCTTGGAATTAGCGGCCAACCAAGAGACCCAGTACTTC.

CDR3 loop: CASSLLSGQNMNTEAFF. The CDR3 nucleotides read TGCGCCAGCAGCTTGTTATCGGGACAAAACATGAACACTGAAGCTTTCTTT. The rearrangement links TRBV5-1 to TRBJ1-1; the D gene is possibly TRBD1 (6 bases). V was pared by 1 base and J by 0 bases, with 16 bases between. Per germline, CDR1 SGHRS and CDR2 YFSETQ. The CDR3 contains 17 residues. The full variable domain, its missing parts supplied by reference TRBV5-1 and TRBJ1-1, is KAGVTQTPRYLIKTRGQQVTLSCSPISGHRSVSWYQQTPGQGLQFLFEYFSETQRNKGNFPGRFSGRQFSNSRSEMNVSTLELGDSALYLCASSLLSGQNMNTEAFFGQGTRLTVV.

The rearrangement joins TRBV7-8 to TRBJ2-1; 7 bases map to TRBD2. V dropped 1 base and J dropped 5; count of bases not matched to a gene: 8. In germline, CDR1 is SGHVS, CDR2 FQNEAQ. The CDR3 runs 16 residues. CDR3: CASSLVVAGDDNEQFF. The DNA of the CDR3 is TGTGCCAGCAGCTTAGTGGTTGCGGGAGATGACAATGAGCAGTTCTTC.

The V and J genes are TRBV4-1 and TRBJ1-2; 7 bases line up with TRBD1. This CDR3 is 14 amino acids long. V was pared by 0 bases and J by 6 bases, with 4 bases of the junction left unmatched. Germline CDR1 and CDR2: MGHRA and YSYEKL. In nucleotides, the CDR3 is TGCGCCAGCAGCCAAGATTCCAGGGGGGATGGCTACACCTTC. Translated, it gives CASSQDSRGDGYTF.

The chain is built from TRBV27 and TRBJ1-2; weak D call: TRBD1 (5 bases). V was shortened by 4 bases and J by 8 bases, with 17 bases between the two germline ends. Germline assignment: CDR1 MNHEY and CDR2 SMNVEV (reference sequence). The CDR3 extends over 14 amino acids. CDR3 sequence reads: CASSYTGRWQGYTF. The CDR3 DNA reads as TGTGCCAGCAGTTATACAGGCCGGTGGCAAGGCTACACCTTC.

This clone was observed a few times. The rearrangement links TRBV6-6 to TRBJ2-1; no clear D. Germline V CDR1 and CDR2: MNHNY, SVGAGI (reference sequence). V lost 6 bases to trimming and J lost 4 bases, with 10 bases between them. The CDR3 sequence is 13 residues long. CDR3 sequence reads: CASSPTHYNEQFF. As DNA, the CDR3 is TGTGCCAGCAGCCCGACTCATTACAATGAGCAGTTCTTC.

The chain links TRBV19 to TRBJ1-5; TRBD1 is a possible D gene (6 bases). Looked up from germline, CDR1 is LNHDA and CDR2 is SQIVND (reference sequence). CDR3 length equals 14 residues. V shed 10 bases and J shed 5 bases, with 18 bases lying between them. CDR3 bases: TGTGCCACCACCACCGGGGCAGGGGATCAGCCCCAGCATTTT. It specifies CATTTGAGDQPQHF.

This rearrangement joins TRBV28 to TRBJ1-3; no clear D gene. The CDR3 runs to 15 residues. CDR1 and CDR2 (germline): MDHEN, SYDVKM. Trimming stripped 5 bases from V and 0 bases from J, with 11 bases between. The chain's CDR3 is CASSDADSSGNTIYF. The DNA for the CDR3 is TGTGCCAGCAGTGACGCGGATAGCTCTGGAAACACCATATATTTT.

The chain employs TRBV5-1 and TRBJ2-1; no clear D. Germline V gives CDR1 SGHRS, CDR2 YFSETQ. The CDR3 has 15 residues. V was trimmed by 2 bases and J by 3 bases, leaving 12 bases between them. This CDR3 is CASSLRHLIYNEQFF. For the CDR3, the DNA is TGCGCCAGCAGCTTACGCCACCTAATCTACAATGAGCAGTTCTTC.

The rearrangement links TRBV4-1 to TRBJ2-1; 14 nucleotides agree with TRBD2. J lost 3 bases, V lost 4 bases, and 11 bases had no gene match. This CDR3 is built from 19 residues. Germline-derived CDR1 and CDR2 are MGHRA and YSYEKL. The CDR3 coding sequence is TGCGCCAGCAGCCGCGGGACTAGCGGGAGTGTGACCTTCTACAATGAGCAGTTCTTC. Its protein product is CASSRGTSGSVTFYNEQFF.

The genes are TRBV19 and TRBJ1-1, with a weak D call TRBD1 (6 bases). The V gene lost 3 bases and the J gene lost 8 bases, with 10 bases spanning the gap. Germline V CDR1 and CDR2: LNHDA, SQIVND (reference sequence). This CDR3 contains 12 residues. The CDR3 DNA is TGTGCCAGTAGTATTGGACAGAGAGAAGCTTTCTTT. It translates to CASSIGQREAFF.

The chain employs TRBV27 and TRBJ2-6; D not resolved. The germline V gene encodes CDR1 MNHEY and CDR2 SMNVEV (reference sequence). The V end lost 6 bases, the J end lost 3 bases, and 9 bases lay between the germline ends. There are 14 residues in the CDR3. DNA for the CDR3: TGTGCCAGCAGCCTCTCGGGTGGGGCCAACGTCCTGACTTTC. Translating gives CASSLSGGANVLTF.

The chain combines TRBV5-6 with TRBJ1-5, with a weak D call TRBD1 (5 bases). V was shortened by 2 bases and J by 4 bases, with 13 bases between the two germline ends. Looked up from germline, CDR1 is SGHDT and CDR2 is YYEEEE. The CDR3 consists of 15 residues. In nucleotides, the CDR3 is TGTGCCAGCAGCTTCGCGGGGGATATTAATCAGCCCCAGCATTTT. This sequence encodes CASSFAGDINQPQHF.

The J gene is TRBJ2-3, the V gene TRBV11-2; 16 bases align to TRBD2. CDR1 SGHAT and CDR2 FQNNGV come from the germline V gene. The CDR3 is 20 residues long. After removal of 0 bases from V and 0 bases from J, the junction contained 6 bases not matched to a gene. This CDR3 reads CASSLEGLAGGPSSTDTQYF. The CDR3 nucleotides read TGTGCCAGCAGCTTAGAGGGACTAGCGGGGGGGCCGTCTAGCACAGATACGCAGTATTTT.